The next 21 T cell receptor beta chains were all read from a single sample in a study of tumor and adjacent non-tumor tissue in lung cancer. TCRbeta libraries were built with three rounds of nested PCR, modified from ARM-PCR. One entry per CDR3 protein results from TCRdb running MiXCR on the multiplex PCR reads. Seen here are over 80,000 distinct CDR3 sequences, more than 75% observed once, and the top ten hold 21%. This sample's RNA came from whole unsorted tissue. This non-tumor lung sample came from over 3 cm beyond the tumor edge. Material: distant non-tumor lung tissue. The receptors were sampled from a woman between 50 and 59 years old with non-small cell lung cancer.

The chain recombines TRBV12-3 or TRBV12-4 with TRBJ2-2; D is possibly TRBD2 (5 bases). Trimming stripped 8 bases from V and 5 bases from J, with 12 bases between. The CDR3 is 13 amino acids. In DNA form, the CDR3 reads TGTGCCAGCGAACGAGAGGGTACCGGGGAGCTGTTTTTT. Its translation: CASEREGTGELFF.

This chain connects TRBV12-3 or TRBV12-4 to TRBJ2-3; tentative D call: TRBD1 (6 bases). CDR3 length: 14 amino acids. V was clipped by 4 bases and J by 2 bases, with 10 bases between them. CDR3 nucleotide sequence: TGTGCCAGCAGTTCTCGGACAGACACAGATACGCAGTATTTT. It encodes CASSSRTDTDTQYF.

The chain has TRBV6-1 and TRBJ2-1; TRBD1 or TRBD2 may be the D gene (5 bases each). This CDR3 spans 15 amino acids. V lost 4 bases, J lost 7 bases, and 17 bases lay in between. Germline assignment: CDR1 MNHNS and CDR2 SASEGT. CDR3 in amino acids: CASSAVERGTNEQFF. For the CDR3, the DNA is TGTGCCAGCAGTGCGGTAGAGAGGGGTACTAATGAGCAGTTCTTC.

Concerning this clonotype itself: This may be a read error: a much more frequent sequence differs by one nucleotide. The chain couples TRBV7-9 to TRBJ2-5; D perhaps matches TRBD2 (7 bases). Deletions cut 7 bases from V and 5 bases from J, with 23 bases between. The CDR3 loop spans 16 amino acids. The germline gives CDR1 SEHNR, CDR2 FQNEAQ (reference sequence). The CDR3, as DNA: TGTGCCAGCAACTCAGAAGGCGGGGGCGCCTGGGAGACCCAGTACTTC. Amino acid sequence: CASNSEGGGAWETQYF.

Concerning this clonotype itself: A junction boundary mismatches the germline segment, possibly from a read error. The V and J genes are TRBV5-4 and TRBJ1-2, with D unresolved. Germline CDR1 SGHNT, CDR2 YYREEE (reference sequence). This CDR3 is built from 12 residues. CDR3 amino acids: CANSLVREGYTF. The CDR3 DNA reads TGTGCCAACAGCTTAGTTCGGGAAGGATACACCTTC.

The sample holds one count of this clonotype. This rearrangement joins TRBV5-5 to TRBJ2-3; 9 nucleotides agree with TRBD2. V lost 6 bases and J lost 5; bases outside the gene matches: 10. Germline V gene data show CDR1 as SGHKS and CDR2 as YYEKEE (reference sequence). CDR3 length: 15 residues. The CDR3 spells CASNSPGLAGDTQYF. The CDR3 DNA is TGTGCCAGCAACTCTCCGGGACTAGCAGGAGATACGCAGTATTTT.

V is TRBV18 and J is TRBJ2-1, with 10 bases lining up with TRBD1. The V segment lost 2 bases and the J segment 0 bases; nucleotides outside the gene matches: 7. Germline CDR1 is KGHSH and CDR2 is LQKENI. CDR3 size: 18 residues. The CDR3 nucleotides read TGTGCCAGCTCACCATTGACAGGGGGCCGTAGCTCCTACAATGAGCAGTTCTTC. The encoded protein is CASSPLTGGRSSYNEQFF.

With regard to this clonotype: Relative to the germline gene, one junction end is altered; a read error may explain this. CDR3 loop: CSAKRAGSSNQSQHF. The CDR3 nucleotides are TGCAGTGCAAAAAGGGCAGGAAGTAGCAATCAGTCCCAGCATTTT. The rearrangement uses TRBV20-1 and TRBJ1-5; D unresolved. CDR1 is DFQATT, CDR2 SNEGSKA, per germline (reference sequence). This CDR3 comprises 15 residues.

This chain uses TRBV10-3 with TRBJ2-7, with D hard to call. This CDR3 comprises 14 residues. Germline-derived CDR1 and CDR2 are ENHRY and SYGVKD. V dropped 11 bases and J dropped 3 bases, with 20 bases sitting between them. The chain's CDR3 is CAVKSERVSYEQYF. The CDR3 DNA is TGTGCCGTCAAATCGGAGAGAGTAAGCTACGAGCAGTACTTC.

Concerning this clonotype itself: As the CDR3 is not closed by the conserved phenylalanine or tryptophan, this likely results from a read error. The DNA for the CDR3 is TGTGCCAGCAGTATATCGGCTAGGGCCTACGAGCAGTACTCC. Translated, it gives CASSISARAYEQYS. This chain connects TRBV12-3 or TRBV12-4 to TRBJ2-7; D is unresolved. The V and J ends lost 5 bases and 2 bases respectively, with 13 bases between them. The CDR3 loop spans 14 amino acids.

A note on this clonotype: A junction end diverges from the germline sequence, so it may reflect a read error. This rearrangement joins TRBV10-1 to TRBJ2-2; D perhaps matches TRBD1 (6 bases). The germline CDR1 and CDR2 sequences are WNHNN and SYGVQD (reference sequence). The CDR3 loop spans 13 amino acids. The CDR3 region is CASSESGAGELLF. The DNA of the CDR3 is TGCGCCAGCAGTGAGTCGGGGGCCGGTGAGCTGTTATTT.

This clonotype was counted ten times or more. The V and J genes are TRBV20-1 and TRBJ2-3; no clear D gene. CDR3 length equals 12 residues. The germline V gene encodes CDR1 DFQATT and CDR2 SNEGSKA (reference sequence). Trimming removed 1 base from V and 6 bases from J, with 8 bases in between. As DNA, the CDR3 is TGCAGTGCTAGAGCTATATTGGATACGCAGTATTTT. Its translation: CSARAILDTQYF.

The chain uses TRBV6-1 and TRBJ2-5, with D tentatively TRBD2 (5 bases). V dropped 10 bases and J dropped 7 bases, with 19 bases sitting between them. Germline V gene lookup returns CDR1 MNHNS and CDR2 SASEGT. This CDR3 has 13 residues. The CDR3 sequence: CANNEAFSGTQYF. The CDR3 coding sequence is TGTGCCAACAATGAAGCGTTCAGCGGGACCCAGTACTTC.

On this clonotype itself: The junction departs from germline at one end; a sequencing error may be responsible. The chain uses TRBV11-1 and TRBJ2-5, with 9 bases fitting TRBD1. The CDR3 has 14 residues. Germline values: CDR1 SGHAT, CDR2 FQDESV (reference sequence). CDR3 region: CTSSPGQGVESQYF. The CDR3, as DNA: TGTACCAGCAGCCCGGGACAGGGTGTAGAGTCCCAGTACTTC.

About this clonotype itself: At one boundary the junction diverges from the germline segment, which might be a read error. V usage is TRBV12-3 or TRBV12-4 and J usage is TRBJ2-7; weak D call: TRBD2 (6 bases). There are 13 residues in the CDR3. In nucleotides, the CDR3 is TGTGCCAGTAGCCCGGGAGTGGGGGTCGAGCATTACTTC. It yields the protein CASSPGVGVEHYF.

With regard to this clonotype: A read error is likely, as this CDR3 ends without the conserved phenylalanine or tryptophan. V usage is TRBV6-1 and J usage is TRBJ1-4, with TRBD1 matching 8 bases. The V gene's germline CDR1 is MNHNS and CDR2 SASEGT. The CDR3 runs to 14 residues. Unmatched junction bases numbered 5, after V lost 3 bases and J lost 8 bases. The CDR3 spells CASSDDRGYEKLFL. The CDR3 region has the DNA TGTGCCAGCAGTGACGACAGGGGATACGAAAAACTGTTTTTA.

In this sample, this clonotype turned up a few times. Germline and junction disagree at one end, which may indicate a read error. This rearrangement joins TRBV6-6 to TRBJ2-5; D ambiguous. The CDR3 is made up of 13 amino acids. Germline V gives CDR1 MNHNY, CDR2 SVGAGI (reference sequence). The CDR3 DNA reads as TGTGCCATCAGCCCCAGCGAGCAAGAGACCCAGTATTTC. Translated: CAISPSEQETQYF.

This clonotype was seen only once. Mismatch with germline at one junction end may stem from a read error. The CDR3: CASSVGTGLTGELFF. In DNA form, the CDR3 reads TGTGCCAGCAGTGTCGGGACAGGGCTTACGGGGGAGCTGTTCTTT. The chain uses TRBV12-3 or TRBV12-4 and TRBJ2-2; 9 nucleotides agree with TRBD1. The CDR3 spans 15 residues.

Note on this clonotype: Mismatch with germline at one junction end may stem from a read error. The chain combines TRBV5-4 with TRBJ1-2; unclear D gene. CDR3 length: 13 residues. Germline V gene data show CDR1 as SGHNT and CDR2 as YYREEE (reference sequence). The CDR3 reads CVSSIGGNYDYTF. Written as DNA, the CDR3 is TGTGTCAGCAGCATCGGTGGAAACTATGACTACACCTTC.

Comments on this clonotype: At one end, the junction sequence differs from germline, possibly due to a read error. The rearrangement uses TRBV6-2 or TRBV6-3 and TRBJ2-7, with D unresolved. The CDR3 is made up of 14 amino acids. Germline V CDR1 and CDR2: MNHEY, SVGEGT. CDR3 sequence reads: CASSYEKATSLQYF. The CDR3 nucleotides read TGTGCCAGTAGTTACGAAAAGGCGACCTCTCTGCAGTACTTC.

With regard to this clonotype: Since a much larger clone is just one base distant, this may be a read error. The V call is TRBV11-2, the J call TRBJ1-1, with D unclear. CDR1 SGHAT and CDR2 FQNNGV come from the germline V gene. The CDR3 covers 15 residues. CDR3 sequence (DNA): TGTGCCAGCAGCGCCTCACTGGGGAGAGACACTGGAGCTTTCTTT. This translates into CASSASLGRDTGAFF.